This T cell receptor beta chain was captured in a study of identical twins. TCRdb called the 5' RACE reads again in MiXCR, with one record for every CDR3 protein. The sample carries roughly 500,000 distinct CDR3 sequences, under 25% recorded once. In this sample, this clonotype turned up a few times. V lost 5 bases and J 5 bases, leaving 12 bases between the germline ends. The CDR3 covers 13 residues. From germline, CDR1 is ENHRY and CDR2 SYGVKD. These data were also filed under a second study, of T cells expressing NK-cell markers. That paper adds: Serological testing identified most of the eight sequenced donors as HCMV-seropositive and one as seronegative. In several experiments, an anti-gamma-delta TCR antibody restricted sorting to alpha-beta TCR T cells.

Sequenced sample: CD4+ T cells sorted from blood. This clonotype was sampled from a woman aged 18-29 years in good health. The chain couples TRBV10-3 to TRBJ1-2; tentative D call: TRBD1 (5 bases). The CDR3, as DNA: TGTGCCATCAGTCCTACAGGACTTTATGGCTACACCTTC. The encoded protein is CAISPTGLYGYTF.